The 3 T cell receptor beta chains presented below share a single source sample, sequenced in a study of CD8 T cells in Susac syndrome. A quantity of about 0.45 to 1 ug RNA underwent reverse transcription using random hexamers. From the immunoSEQ multiplex PCR reads, TCRdb called clonotypes with MiXCR, one entry per CDR3 protein. The sample yields some 120,000 distinct CDR3 sequences, approximately 90% seen once. Sequenced: CD8+ T cells from PBMCs. The source of these receptors is a human donor with multiple sclerosis.

The V and J genes are TRBV25-1 and TRBJ2-3; TRBD1 aligns across 8 bases. Germline assignment: CDR1 MGHDK and CDR2 SYGVNS. The CDR3 length is 13 residues. DNA of the CDR3: TGTGTCGTAGGGACAGGTAGCACAGATACGCAGTATTTT. Translating it yields CVVGTGSTDTQYF.

The chain joins TRBV28 to TRBJ1-3, with D tentatively TRBD1 (5 bases). This CDR3 has 17 residues. V was pared by 3 bases and J by 0 bases, with 15 bases between. Germline V CDR1 and CDR2: MDHEN, SYDVKM. The CDR3 loop reads CASSLGTWGYSGNTIYF. CDR3 nucleotides: TGTGCCAGCAGTTTGGGGACCTGGGGGTACTCTGGAAACACCATATATTTT.

The chain recombines TRBV6-2 or TRBV6-3 with TRBJ2-7, with 8 positions matching TRBD2. This CDR3 region has 15 residues. CDR1 is MNHEY and CDR2 is SVGEGT in the germline V gene. V lost 2 bases and J lost 5; bases outside the gene matches: 8. The CDR3 loop is CASSYPSGSRNEQYF. CDR3 nucleotide sequence: TGTGCCAGCAGTTACCCCAGCGGGAGTCGGAACGAGCAGTACTTC.